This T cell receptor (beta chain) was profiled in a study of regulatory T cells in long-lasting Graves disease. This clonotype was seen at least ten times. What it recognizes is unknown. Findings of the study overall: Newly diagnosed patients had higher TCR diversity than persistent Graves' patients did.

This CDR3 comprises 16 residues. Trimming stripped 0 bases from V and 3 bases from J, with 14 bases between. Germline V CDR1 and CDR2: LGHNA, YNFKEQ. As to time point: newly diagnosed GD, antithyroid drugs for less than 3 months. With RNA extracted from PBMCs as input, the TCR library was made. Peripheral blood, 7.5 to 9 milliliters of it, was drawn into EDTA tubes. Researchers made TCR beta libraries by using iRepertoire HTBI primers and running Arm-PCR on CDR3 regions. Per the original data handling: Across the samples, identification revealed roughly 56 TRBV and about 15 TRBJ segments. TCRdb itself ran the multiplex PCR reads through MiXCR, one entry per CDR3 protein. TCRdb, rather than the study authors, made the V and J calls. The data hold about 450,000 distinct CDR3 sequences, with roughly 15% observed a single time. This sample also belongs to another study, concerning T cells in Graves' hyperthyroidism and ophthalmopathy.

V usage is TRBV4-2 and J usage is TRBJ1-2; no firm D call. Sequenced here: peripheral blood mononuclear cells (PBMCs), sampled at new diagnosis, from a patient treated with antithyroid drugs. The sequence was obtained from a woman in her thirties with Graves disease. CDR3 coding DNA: TGTGCCAGCAGCCAAGATACCAGACCGATAGACTATGGCTACACCTTC. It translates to CASSQDTRPIDYGYTF.